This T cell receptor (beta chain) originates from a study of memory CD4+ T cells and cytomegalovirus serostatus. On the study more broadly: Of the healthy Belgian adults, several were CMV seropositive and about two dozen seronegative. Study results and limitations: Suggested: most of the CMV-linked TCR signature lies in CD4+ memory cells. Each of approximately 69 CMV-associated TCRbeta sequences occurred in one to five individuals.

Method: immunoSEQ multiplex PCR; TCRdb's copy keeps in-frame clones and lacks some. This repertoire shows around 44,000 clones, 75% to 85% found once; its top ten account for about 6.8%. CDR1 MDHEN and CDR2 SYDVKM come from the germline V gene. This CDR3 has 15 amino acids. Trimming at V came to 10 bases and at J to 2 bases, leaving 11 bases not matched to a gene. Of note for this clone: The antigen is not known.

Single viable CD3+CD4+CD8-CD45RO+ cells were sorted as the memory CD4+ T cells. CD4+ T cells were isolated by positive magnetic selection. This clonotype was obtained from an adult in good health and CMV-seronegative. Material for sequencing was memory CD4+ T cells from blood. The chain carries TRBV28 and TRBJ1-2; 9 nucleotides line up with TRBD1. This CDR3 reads CATPAPQGANYGYTF. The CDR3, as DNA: TGTGCCACTCCGGCCCCACAGGGGGCCAACTATGGCTACACCTTC.